These 29 T cell receptor beta chains were sequenced from one sample in a study of T cells in localized non-small cell lung cancer. TCRdb keeps only in-frame clones here, not all; method: immunoSEQ multiplex PCR. The table has about 72,000 clones, about 81% seen once. This specimen was peripheral blood, taken before any cancer treatment. The receptors were gathered from a female donor older than 55 with stage I lung adenocarcinoma.

CDR3 region: CASSTTGGRGSPLHF. The CDR3 DNA reads TGTGCCAGCAGTACAACAGGGGGCAGGGGTTCACCCCTCCACTTT. V is TRBV6-5 and J is TRBJ1-6; 9 nucleotides match TRBD1. This CDR3 contains 15 residues. Germline lookup yields CDR1 MNHEY and CDR2 SVGAGI. V was pared by 5 bases and J by 9 bases, with 8 bases of the junction left unmatched.

The chain has TRBV5-8 and TRBJ1-2, with 10 bases aligning to TRBD1. Germline V gene data show CDR1 as SGHTS and CDR2 as YDEGEE. This CDR3 has 16 amino acids. V dropped 4 bases and J dropped 6; count of bases not matched to a gene: 12. CDR3 sequence (DNA): TGTGCCAGCAGCACCTTAGGGGGACAGGGGTTGAATGGCTACACCTTC. Translated, it gives CASSTLGGQGLNGYTF.

This chain links TRBV14 with TRBJ2-7, with 7 positions matching TRBD1. CDR3 size: 13 residues. Per the germline V gene, CDR1 is SGHDN and CDR2 is FVKESK. V shed 3 bases, J shed 4 bases, and the junction held 3 bases outside the gene matches. CDR3 nucleotides: TGTGCCAGCAGCCACAGGGACAGTTACGAGCAGTACTTC. Encoded protein: CASSHRDSYEQYF.

The chain uses TRBV5-1 and TRBJ1-2; 7 bases are a match to TRBD1. Trimming took 3 bases from V and 2 from J; bases not matched to a gene: 16. Germline CDR1 reads SGHRS; CDR2 reads YFSETQ. The length of the CDR3 is 18 residues. CDR3 sequence reads: CASSSHPGTRDSNYGYTF. The CDR3 DNA reads TGCGCCAGCAGCTCCCACCCCGGAACTCGGGACAGCAACTATGGCTACACCTTC.

The chain recombines TRBV28 with TRBJ1-4; D might be TRBD1 (5 bases). V dropped 8 bases and J dropped 5 bases, with 12 bases sitting between them. The CDR3 spans 13 residues. CDR1 MDHEN and CDR2 SYDVKM come from the germline V gene. CDR3: CASSGGENEKLFF. The CDR3 DNA is TGTGCCAGCTCCGGGGGGGAGAATGAAAAACTGTTTTTT.

V is TRBV28 and J is TRBJ2-4, with 8 bases that match TRBD1. V lost 6 bases and J lost 5; bases outside the gene matches: 6. The CDR3 loop spans 14 amino acids. The germline CDR1 and CDR2 sequences are MDHEN and SYDVKM. The CDR3 nucleotides are TGTGCCAGCAGCCTCAGGGGGCGCGAAAACATTCAGTACTTC. Its translation is CASSLRGRENIQYF.

The chain joins TRBV5-6 to TRBJ2-7; D perhaps matches TRBD1 (6 bases). V lost 4 bases to trimming and J lost 0 bases, with 8 bases between them. Germline lookup yields CDR1 SGHDT and CDR2 YYEEEE. This CDR3 is built from 13 residues. In DNA form, the CDR3 reads TGTGCCAGCAGCCCGGACAGCTCCTACGAGCAGTACTTC. Protein product: CASSPDSSYEQYF.

V gene TRBV4-3 combines with J gene TRBJ2-1; the D call may be TRBD1 or TRBD2 (5 bases each). The CDR3 loop spans 16 amino acids. V lost 0 bases to trimming and J lost 3 bases, with 12 bases between them. Germline CDR1 and CDR2: LGHNA and YSLEER. CDR3 amino acids: CASSQEGWGNYNEQFF. CDR3 sequence (DNA): TGCGCCAGCAGCCAAGAGGGGTGGGGGAACTACAATGAGCAGTTCTTC.

The count of this clone is one. CDR3 nucleotide sequence: TGCAGCGTTGAAGCATCGGGGGTAACTTTCTTT. Protein product: CSVEASGVTFF. The chain employs TRBV29-1 and TRBJ1-1; tentative D call: TRBD1 (5 bases). This CDR3 is 11 amino acids long. Germline lookup yields CDR1 SQVTM and CDR2 ANQGSEA. V was trimmed by 1 base and J by 12 bases, leaving 12 bases between them. Based on the CDR3 plus reference TRBV29-1 and TRBJ1-1, the full variable domain is SAVISQKPSRDICQRGTSLTIQCQVDSQVTMMFWYRQQPGQSLTLIATANQGSEATYESGFVIDKFPISRPNLTFSTLTVSNMSPEDSSIYLCSVEASGVTFFGQGTRLTVV.

This chain joins TRBV28 and TRBJ2-7, with 11 bases matching TRBD2. The CDR3 has 15 residues. Germline V gives CDR1 MDHEN, CDR2 SYDVKM. Germline trimming cut 5 bases from V and 1 base from J; bases unmatched to any gene: 4. The CDR3 DNA sequence: TGTGCCAGCAGTACCGGGACTAGCGGATCCTACGAGCAGTACTTC. This gives the protein CASSTGTSGSYEQYF.

This rearrangement joins TRBV29-1 to TRBJ1-2; 7 positions agree with TRBD1. Germline V CDR1 and CDR2: SQVTM, ANQGSEA. Germline trimming cut 4 bases from V and 3 bases from J; bases unmatched to any gene: 14. CDR3 length: 16 amino acids. The CDR3: CSVGDRISQGDYGYTF. The CDR3 DNA reads TGCAGCGTTGGGGACAGAATATCTCAGGGGGACTATGGCTACACCTTC.

The J gene is TRBJ2-7, the V gene TRBV28; D is perhaps TRBD2 (6 bases). V lost 7 bases and J lost 6, with 16 bases in between. Germline values: CDR1 MDHEN, CDR2 SYDVKM. The CDR3 loop spans 13 amino acids. The CDR3 DNA sequence: TGTGCCAGCAATGGCGGGATAGGAGGCGAGCAGTACTTC. Its translation is CASNGGIGGEQYF.

The V gene is TRBV5-6, the J gene TRBJ2-7, with D unclear. The germline V and J ends were trimmed by 0 bases and 5 bases, with 12 bases remaining between them. There are 14 residues in the CDR3. Germline CDR1 SGHDT, CDR2 YYEEEE. In nucleotides, the CDR3 is TGTGCCAGCAGCTTGGTCCTGAGAGACAACGAGCAGTACTTC. This sequence encodes CASSLVLRDNEQYF.

V and J are TRBV7-2 and TRBJ1-4; D unclear. There are 14 residues in the CDR3. Germline lookup yields CDR1 SGHTA and CDR2 FQGNSA. Between the trimmed V and J ends, which lost 5 bases and 7 bases, there was a span of 14 bases. The CDR3 here is CASSPQVGVEKLFF. CDR3 nucleotides: TGTGCCAGCAGCCCCCAGGTTGGGGTTGAAAAACTGTTTTTT.

The V and J genes are TRBV5-3 and TRBJ2-5; D may be TRBD2 (6 bases). TRBV5-3 is an open reading frame whose function is uncertain. The CDR3 extends over 13 amino acids. Trimming removed 8 bases at V and 2 bases at J, with 13 bases between. CDR3 sequence reads: CASGGLGQETQYF. The CDR3 DNA is TGTGCCAGCGGGGGTTTGGGACAAGAGACCCAGTACTTC.

The chain carries TRBV10-2 and TRBJ2-7, with D unresolved. This CDR3 is built from 15 residues. V lost 7 bases and J lost 0, with 16 bases in between. The V gene's germline CDR1 is WSHSY and CDR2 SAAADI. CDR3 nucleotides: TGCGCCAGCATCCCGGTAGGGCAAAGCTCCTACGAGCAGTACTTC. Translation gives CASIPVGQSSYEQYF.

The J gene is TRBJ2-7, the V gene TRBV7-9; TRBD2 matches 9 bases. Germline V gene data show CDR1 as SEHNR and CDR2 as FQNEAQ (reference sequence). The CDR3 is made up of 16 amino acids. V lost 0 bases to trimming and J lost 2 bases; unmatched junction nucleotides: 5. The CDR3 coding sequence is TGTGCCAGCAGCTTAGCAGTAGCGGGAGTCACCTACGAGCAGTACTTC. This gives the protein CASSLAVAGVTYEQYF.

This chain joins TRBV9 and TRBJ1-1, with D possibly being TRBD1 (5 bases). Deletions cut 0 bases from V and 10 bases from J, with 13 bases between. Germline CDR1 reads SGDLS; CDR2 reads YYNGEE. This CDR3 has 13 amino acids. The CDR3 nucleotides are TGTGCCAGCAGCGTAGATATACGGGGGGGAGCTTTCTTT. It is translated as CASSVDIRGGAFF.

The V call is TRBV27, the J call TRBJ2-4; D is undetermined. This CDR3 has 14 amino acids. Germline V lookup: CDR1 MNHEY, CDR2 SMNVEV (reference sequence). V was trimmed by 6 bases and J by 0 bases, leaving 9 bases between them. CDR3 protein: CASRPGLAKNIQYF. The DNA of the CDR3 is TGTGCCAGCAGACCCGGGCTAGCCAAAAACATTCAGTACTTC.

The V and J genes are TRBV14 and TRBJ2-1; D gene ambiguous. The CDR3 is made up of 16 amino acids. The V end was cut by 3 bases, the J end by 4 bases, with 16 bases between. Germline V CDR1 and CDR2: SGHDN, FVKESK. The chain's CDR3 is CASSQFLGETYNEQFF. The CDR3 nucleotides are TGTGCCAGCAGCCAGTTTCTCGGAGAAACGTACAATGAGCAGTTCTTC.

The V gene is TRBV7-6, the J gene TRBJ1-3; 9 nucleotides agree with TRBD1. The V gene end was trimmed by 1 base and the J gene end by 8 bases; junction bases not matched to a gene: 3. Germline V lookup: CDR1 SGHVS, CDR2 FNYEAQ. The CDR3 runs 14 residues. DNA for the CDR3: TGTGCCAGCAGCTTAGGGACAGGGGTAGACACCATATATTTT. It codes for CASSLGTGVDTIYF.

The chain carries TRBV5-4 and TRBJ2-3; D gene uncertain. Germline V gene lookup returns CDR1 SGHNT and CDR2 YYREEE (reference sequence). Trimming removed 2 bases from V and 0 bases from J, with 4 bases in between. The CDR3 consists of 13 residues. DNA of the CDR3: TGTGCCAGCAGCTTTAAGAGCACAGATACGCAGTATTTT. Its protein product is CASSFKSTDTQYF.

The sample holds a few counts of this clone. The chain uses TRBV28 and TRBJ1-2; 11 bases agree with TRBD1. Trimming removed 5 bases from V and 3 bases from J; junction bases left unmatched: 5. CDR1 and CDR2 (germline): MDHEN, SYDVKM. This CDR3 region has 15 residues. CDR3 protein: CASSQPGQGDYGYTF. In nucleotides, the CDR3 is TGTGCCAGCAGTCAACCGGGACAGGGGGACTATGGCTACACCTTC.

This chain's CDR3 is CASSSVPRVYGYTF. In DNA form, the CDR3 reads TGTGCCAGTAGTTCCGTCCCCAGAGTATATGGCTACACCTTC. The chain links TRBV19 to TRBJ1-2; D uncertain. In germline, CDR1 is LNHDA, CDR2 SQIVND (reference sequence). This CDR3 is 14 amino acids long. V was clipped by 5 bases and J by 5 bases, with 15 bases between them.

This chain links TRBV25-1 with TRBJ1-3; perhaps TRBD1 as D (6 bases). Trimming pared 4 bases from V and 2 bases from J, leaving 12 bases between. The germline V gene has CDR1 MGHDK and CDR2 SYGVNS. The CDR3 runs to 15 residues. The CDR3 protein is CASSVHGGPGNTIYF. The CDR3, as DNA: TGTGCCAGCAGTGTTCATGGGGGGCCTGGAAACACCATATATTTT.

The gene calls are TRBV7-2 and TRBJ2-1, with D unclear. Trimming removed 2 bases from V and 4 bases from J, with 9 bases in between. The CDR3 has 14 amino acids. Germline values: CDR1 SGHTA, CDR2 FQGNSA. The CDR3: CASSLMPGYNEQFF. CDR3 in DNA: TGTGCCAGCAGCTTAATGCCAGGTTACAATGAGCAGTTCTTC.

The rearrangement joins TRBV10-3 to TRBJ1-2; D is unclear. Germline V gene lookup returns CDR1 ENHRY and CDR2 SYGVKD. The CDR3 consists of 11 residues. Trimming shortened V by 3 bases and J by 8 bases, and 7 bases separated the two germline ends. The CDR3 sequence: CAISETGGYTF. In DNA, the CDR3 is TGTGCCATCAGTGAAACCGGGGGCTACACCTTC.

The sample holds a few counts of this clone. The genes are TRBV6-5 and TRBJ1-1; 7 bases are a match to TRBD1. This CDR3 contains 12 residues. After removal of 4 bases from V and 5 bases from J, the junction contained 1 base not matched to a gene. The V gene's germline CDR1 is MNHEY and CDR2 SVGAGI. CDR3 nucleotide sequence: TGTGCCAGCAGTTCGACAGGGACTGAAGCTTTCTTT. Translated, it gives CASSSTGTEAFF.

The chain uses TRBV2 and TRBJ1-5; 8 nucleotides match TRBD1. In germline, CDR1 is SNHLY, CDR2 FYNNEI. The CDR3 has 15 amino acids. V shed 6 bases, J shed 4 bases, and the junction held 8 bases outside the gene matches. The CDR3 loop reads CASRETGDGNQPQHF. As DNA, the CDR3 is TGTGCCAGCAGAGAGACAGGGGACGGAAATCAGCCCCAGCATTTT.